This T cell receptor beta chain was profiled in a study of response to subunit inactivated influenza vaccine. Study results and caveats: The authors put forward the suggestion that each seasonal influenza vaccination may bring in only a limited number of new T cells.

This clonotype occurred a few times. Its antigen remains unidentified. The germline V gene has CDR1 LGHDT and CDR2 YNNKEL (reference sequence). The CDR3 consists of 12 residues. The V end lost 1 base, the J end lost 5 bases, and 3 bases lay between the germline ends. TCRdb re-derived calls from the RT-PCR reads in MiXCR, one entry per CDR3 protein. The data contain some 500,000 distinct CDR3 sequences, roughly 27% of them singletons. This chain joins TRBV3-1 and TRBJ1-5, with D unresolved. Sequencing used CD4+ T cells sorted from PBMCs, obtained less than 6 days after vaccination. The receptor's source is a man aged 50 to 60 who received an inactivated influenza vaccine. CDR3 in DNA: TGTGCCAGCAGCCAAGCCGATCAGCCCCAGCATTTT. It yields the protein CASSQADQPQHF.